This T cell receptor (beta chain) was retrieved from a study of blood T cell repertoires in COVID-19. The overall study: Researchers got acute and convalescent COVID-19 samples from the United States, Italy and Spain.

Methods used by the authors: Estimates of nucleated cell counts were drawn from the amplification of reference gene primers. The protocol was immunoSEQ multiplex PCR, while the TCRdb copy is restricted to in-frame clones and leaves out a portion. From that table come the V and J calls and clone size; the DNA was used to work out D and trimming. The repertoire holds about 120,000 clones, with roughly 76% as singletons. Germline lookup yields CDR1 MNHEY and CDR2 SVGAGI. CDR3 length equals 13 residues. V gave up 6 bases and J gave up 5 bases, with 13 bases separating them. This chain joins TRBV6-5 and TRBJ2-5; tentative D call: TRBD1 (7 bases). This receptor was taken from a human donor in a cohort sampled during active COVID-19. Sequencing was carried out using peripheral blood. As DNA, the CDR3 is TGTGCCAGCAGGTGGAGGGGGCAGGAGACCCAGTACTTC. Residues: CASRWRGQETQYF.